This paragraph reports one T cell receptor beta chain. No cognate antigen has been identified for it. The sample holds no much larger clone one base away, and base qualities are not on file. This sample stems from a study of blood T cell repertoires in COVID-19 (dated by TCRdb to 2019 to 2021). As for the study more broadly: Samples covering the acute and convalescent phases of COVID-19 were provided by collaborators in the United States, Italy and Spain. The prospective study material was composed of cDNA or gDNA derived from T cells, B-cell-depleted T cells, or PBMCs. The samples were drawn from the first 160 participants of the ongoing ImmuneRACE study and from 1,254 subjects provided by 6 global collaborators. Where available, HLA class I and class II types were taken from metadata supplied by the sample provider and were not determined by assay-based typing. The dataset comprised deeply sampled blood TCRbeta repertoires from subjects exposed to, actively infected with, or recovered from COVID-19. The repertoires were released in a freely available public database meant as a resource for research on the immune response to SARS-CoV-2. Nearly every sample came with metadata listing a de-identified subject ID, COVID-19 status, age in years and sex.

Study-level results and caveats: How much clinical and demographic metadata was included differed by source and by participant, and the metadata was provided uncurated.

TCRbeta CDR3 regions were amplified from genomic DNA using the immunoSEQ Assay, a bias-controlled multiplex PCR. Concerning the study's data processing: Nucleated cell counts per sample were estimated from amplification of reference gene primers within the assay. Sequence reads were collapsed and filtered to measure the absolute abundance of every unique TCRbeta CDR3 rearrangement. For each sample, productive Simpson clonality was calculated as the square root of Simpson's diversity index over productive rearrangements. In its TCRdb copy, this immuneACCESS table keeps in-frame sequences only and misses some clones. Where compared with another copy, unresolved V genes explain less than half of these, and the others have no known cause. The DNA gave D and trimming, while V, J and clone size come from that table. This sample is represented by some 390,000 clones; around 91% of them were singletons. The leading ten clones occupy roughly 1.1% of the sample.

Enrolling through a virtual design, the prospective study's participants ranged in age from roughly 18 to 90 years and lived across roughly 23 United States geographic areas. In the prospective study, cohorts were assigned on the basis of participant-reported clinical history obtained from a screening survey and a study questionnaire. For ImmuneRACE Cohort 3, a participant was defined as recovered based on two consecutive negative NP/OP PCR tests, clearance by a healthcare professional, or resolution of symptoms. Mobile phlebotomists in the prospective study collected whole blood, serum and a nasopharyngeal or oropharyngeal swab from every participant. Participants in the prospective study had the option to provide additional blood draws and questionnaires over a roughly two-month period. Before DNA extraction, blood samples from the prospective study were shipped at room temperature or frozen.

Spanning cysteine to phenylalanine, the CDR3 consists of 14 amino acids. The entry retains the CDR3 DNA only, 42 bases that are in frame from base 1. Reading the germline V gene gives CDR1 SNHLY and CDR2 FYNNEI. For this chain, trimming is 6 bases at the V end and 0 bases at the J end, and the number of junction bases without a gene match is 2. The clonotype originates from a young man who had recovered from COVID-19. The chain employs TRBV2 and TRBJ1-5; TRBD1 aligns with 7 central bases. The sequenced sample consisted of PBMCs or T cells enriched from blood (not recorded which). The CDR3 loop reads CASRGTVSNQPQHF. The nucleotides read TGTGCCAGCAGGGGGACAGTTAGCAATCAGCCCCAGCATTTT.